The next 21 T cell receptor beta chains were all read from a single sample in a study of blood T cell repertoires in COVID-19. The data were produced by immunoSEQ multiplex PCR, yet TCRdb's version contains in-frame clones alone and is incomplete. The sample holds almost 400,000 clones, 89% seen once. The sequenced material came from PBMCs or T cells enriched from blood (not recorded which). The receptors were sampled from a woman in her 30s who had recovered from COVID-19.

This rearrangement joins TRBV19 to TRBJ1-5, with unresolved D. The CDR3 totals 13 residues. The ends were cut back, 8 bases at V and 2 bases at J, with 10 bases in the middle. The germline V gene has CDR1 LNHDA and CDR2 SQIVND (reference sequence). The CDR3: CASSRGGNQPQHF. As DNA, the CDR3 is TGTGCCAGTTCCCGGGGAGGCAATCAGCCCCAGCATTTT.

J is TRBJ2-7 and V is TRBV13, with 8 bases aligning to TRBD2. This CDR3 has 15 residues. J gave up 6 bases and V 0 bases, and 7 bases lay outside the gene matches. Germline CDR1 reads PRHDT; CDR2 reads FYEKMQ (reference sequence). This CDR3 reads CASSLGGGAVGEQYF. For the CDR3, the DNA is TGTGCCAGCAGCTTAGGCGGGGGGGCCGTGGGCGAGCAGTACTTC.

The chain uses TRBV7-9 and TRBJ2-5; no clear D. Germline lookup yields CDR1 SEHNR and CDR2 FQNEAQ (reference sequence). The CDR3 sequence is 14 residues long. Trimming removed 1 base at V and 0 bases at J, with 6 bases between. CDR3 sequence reads: CASSLVGDQETQYF. Here the CDR3 DNA reads TGTGCCAGCAGCTTAGTTGGAGACCAAGAGACCCAGTACTTC.

In its sample, this clone was seen once. This chain links TRBV18 with TRBJ1-4, with 7 bases matching TRBD1. This CDR3 comprises 14 residues. The V segment lost 3 bases and the J segment 7 bases; nucleotides outside the gene matches: 5. Germline values: CDR1 KGHSH, CDR2 LQKENI. Here the CDR3 DNA reads TGTGCCAGCTCACCGACAGGGTCGGGTGAAAAACTGTTTTTT. Translated, it gives CASSPTGSGEKLFF.

This chain links TRBV30 with TRBJ1-1; no clear D gene. The CDR3 is made up of 13 amino acids. Germline-derived CDR1 and CDR2 are GTSNPN and SVGIG (reference sequence). Trimming cost V 4 bases and J 11 bases, with 20 bases left between them. In DNA, the CDR3 is TGTGCCTGGAACACCGGGTTTAACAACGCGGCTTTCTTT. It encodes CAWNTGFNNAAFF. Drawing the rest from reference TRBV30 and TRBJ1-1, the complete variable domain is SQTIHQWPATLVQPVGSPLSLECTVEGTSNPNLYWYRQAAGRGLQLLFYSVGIGQISSEVPQNLSASRPQDRQFILSSKKLLLSDSGFYLCAWNTGFNNAAFFGQGTRLTVV.

As concerns this clone: Other DNA sequences in the sample encode the same CDR3. This sequence joins TRBV27 and TRBJ2-7; D is unresolved. Germline V lookup: CDR1 MNHEY, CDR2 SMNVEV (reference sequence). CDR3 length equals 11 residues. V lost 4 bases and J lost 4, with 5 bases in between. CDR3 sequence reads: CASSSYYEQYF. In DNA, the CDR3 is TGTGCCAGCAGTTCCTATTACGAGCAGTACTTC.

The rearrangement uses TRBV3-1 (or the pseudogene TRBV3-2) and TRBJ1-3; D remains ambiguous. Germline V gene sequence: CDR1 LGHDT, CDR2 YNNKEL (reference sequence). V was clipped by 1 base and J by 2 bases, with 9 bases between them. This CDR3 has 15 amino acids. In nucleotides, the CDR3 is TGTGCCAGCAGCCAAGGGGCTGTTGCTGGAAACACCATATATTTT. This sequence encodes CASSQGAVAGNTIYF.

This clone turned up a few times. This chain links TRBV11-2 with TRBJ1-1; the D gene is possibly TRBD1 (5 bases). V lost 3 bases, J lost 0 bases, and 11 bases lay in between. The germline CDR1 and CDR2 sequences are SGHAT and FQNNGV. CDR3 length equals 15 residues. The CDR3 reads CASSLLGAMNTEAFF. DNA for the CDR3: TGTGCCAGCAGCTTGTTAGGGGCGATGAACACTGAAGCTTTCTTT.

In its sample, this clone was seen once. V usage is TRBV18 and J usage is TRBJ1-1, with D perhaps matching TRBD1 (5 bases). The CDR3 is made up of 14 amino acids. Germline CDR1 KGHSH, CDR2 LQKENI. Trimming cost V 1 base and J 5 bases, with 11 bases left between them. The CDR3 is CASSPQAGFTEAFF. DNA of the CDR3: TGTGCCAGCTCACCACAAGCAGGGTTTACTGAAGCTTTCTTT.

CDR3: CASSPPRGANTQYF. CDR3 coding DNA: TGCGCCAGCAGCCCCCCCAGAGGCGCAAATACGCAGTATTTT. The rearrangement uses TRBV5-1 and TRBJ2-3; D gene ambiguous. The CDR3 is 14 residues long. V was clipped by 4 bases and J by 7 bases, with 16 bases between them. From germline, CDR1 is SGHRS and CDR2 YFSETQ.

V is TRBV2 and J is TRBJ1-2; 10 bases match TRBD1. This CDR3 is 15 amino acids long. V lost 6 bases and J lost 8; bases outside the gene matches: 12. Per the germline V gene, CDR1 is SNHLY and CDR2 is FYNNEI. CDR3 in amino acids: CASSSRQGAGYGYTF. CDR3 DNA sequence: TGTGCCAGCAGCTCCAGACAGGGGGCTGGATACGGCTACACCTTC.

The chain links TRBV9 to TRBJ2-2; 14 bases line up with TRBD2. From germline, CDR1 is SGDLS and CDR2 YYNGEE. V was pared by 0 bases and J by 6 bases, with 10 bases of the junction left unmatched. This CDR3 contains 19 residues. The CDR3: CASSVEPRLAGGRAGELFF. The CDR3 nucleotides are TGTGCCAGCAGCGTAGAACCCAGACTAGCGGGGGGGCGAGCCGGGGAGCTGTTTTTT.

This sequence joins TRBV30 and TRBJ1-6, with D perhaps TRBD1 (5 bases). The germline gives CDR1 GTSNPN, CDR2 SVGIG (reference sequence). This CDR3 is 13 amino acids long. V was trimmed by 1 base and J by 7 bases, leaving 8 bases between them. The DNA for the CDR3 is TGTGCCTGGAGTGCAGGGAAAAATTCACCCCTCCACTTT. Translated, it gives CAWSAGKNSPLHF.

The chain is built from TRBV5-4 and TRBJ2-2; 9 bases are shared with TRBD2. The germline CDR1 and CDR2 sequences are SGHNT and YYREEE (reference sequence). This CDR3 has 15 residues. The V and J ends lost 4 bases and 9 bases, in that order; junction bases with no gene match: 10. The CDR3 DNA reads as TGTGCCAGCAGCCCCAGGACTAGCGCAAACCGGGAGCTGTTTTTT. Translation: CASSPRTSANRELFF.

Only one count was recorded for this clone. This chain links TRBV24-1 with TRBJ2-1, with a tentative D call TRBD1 (6 bases). CDR3 size: 11 residues. Germline-derived CDR1 and CDR2 are KGHDR and SFDVKD. V shed 4 bases and J shed 9 bases, with 6 bases lying between them. The CDR3 is CATSETGEQFF. The CDR3 DNA is TGTGCCACCAGTGAGACAGGTGAGCAGTTCTTC.

This sequence joins TRBV18 and TRBJ2-7; TRBD2 might be the D (5 bases). V was pared by 5 bases and J by 5 bases, with 16 bases between. CDR1 and CDR2 from the germline V gene are KGHSH and LQKENI. This CDR3 has 14 amino acids. The CDR3 sequence is CASSEGVGGNEQYF. The CDR3 DNA is TGTGCCAGCTCAGAGGGAGTAGGAGGAAACGAGCAGTACTTC. The full variable domain, completed using reference TRBV18 and TRBJ2-7, is NAGVMQNPRHLVRRRGQEARLRCSPMKGHSHVYWYRQLPEEGLKFMVYLQKENIIDESGMPKERFSAEFPKEGPSILRIQQVVRGDSAAYFCASSEGVGGNEQYFGPGTRLTVT.

V gene TRBV6-1 combines with J gene TRBJ1-5, with D possibly TRBD1 on 6 matching bases. V lost 6 bases to trimming and J lost 3 bases, with 12 bases between them. The CDR3 spans 14 residues. Germline assignment: CDR1 MNHNS and CDR2 SASEGT. CDR3 DNA sequence: TGTGCCAGCAGCTCCGACAGGATCAATCAGCCCCAGCATTTT. Translation: CASSSDRINQPQHF.

The V gene is TRBV18, the J gene TRBJ2-1, with unresolved D. CDR1 KGHSH and CDR2 LQKENI come from the germline V gene. The CDR3 is made up of 13 amino acids. Trimming cost V 6 bases and J 5 bases, with 11 bases left between them. The CDR3: CASSPYSHNEQFF. CDR3 bases: TGTGCCAGCTCGCCCTACAGCCACAATGAGCAGTTCTTC.

The gene calls are TRBV7-9 and TRBJ2-1; possibly TRBD2 for D (5 bases). The CDR3 runs to 15 residues. The V gene's germline CDR1 is SEHNR and CDR2 FQNEAQ (reference sequence). V was trimmed by 4 bases and J by 0 bases, leaving 10 bases between them. Here the CDR3 DNA reads TGTGCCAGCAGCTATCAGCGGAACTCCTACAATGAGCAGTTCTTC. Translating it yields CASSYQRNSYNEQFF.

Concerning this clone itself: At one of its ends the junction is not consistent with the germline gene, which may arise from a read error. This rearrangement joins TRBV7-7 to TRBJ1-4; 7 bases match TRBD1. Germline values: CDR1 SSHAT, CDR2 FNYEAQ (reference sequence). This CDR3 is built from 15 residues. The CDR3 reads CASSPGQATNEKLFF. For the CDR3, the DNA is TGTGCTAGCAGCCCCGGACAGGCAACTAATGAAAAACTGTTTTTT.

The J gene is TRBJ1-5, the V gene TRBV27; 9 bases match TRBD1. The junction had 9 bases not matched to a gene; V was cut back by 11 bases and J by 1 base. Germline CDR1 MNHEY, CDR2 SMNVEV (reference sequence). CDR3 size: 15 residues. The CDR3 here is CASKGGTGSNQPQHF. As DNA, the CDR3 is TGTGCCTCTAAAGGGGGGACAGGGAGCAATCAGCCCCAGCATTTT.